The rows below give T cell receptor beta chains drawn from one sample of a study of cytotoxic CD8 clonotypes in ibrutinib-treated CLL. The data were produced by immunoSEQ multiplex PCR, yet TCRdb's version contains in-frame clones alone and is incomplete. The top ten clones hold less than 6% of a sample with under 200,000 clones, approximately 84% of them seen once. Sequenced material: PBMCs, taken after 24 months of ibrutinib treatment. The receptors shown here come from a human donor with chronic lymphocytic leukemia. Each CDR3 is given with its conserved first and last residue. A D gene is named only where the DNA matches it firmly. Size is omitted from some rows. Given values are once, few, many or a class for expanded clones.

clone_size,j_call,d_call,v_call,cdr3_nt,cdr3_aa
once,TRBJ2-3,.,TRBV25-1,TGTGCCAGCAGTTCGGATAGGGATCGGGCAGATACGCAGTATTTT,CASSSDRDRADTQYF
.,TRBJ1-5,.,TRBV10-3,TGTGCCACCGCCGTTGAGAGCTTCTACAATCAGCCCCAGCATTTT,CATAVESFYNQPQHF
.,TRBJ2-3,TRBD2,TRBV15,TGTGCCACCAGCAGAGATAGGTTGCGGGGGGCCACAGATACGCAGTATTTT,CATSRDRLRGATDTQYF
.,TRBJ1-3,.,TRBV6-5,TGTGCCAGCAGTTACGGCCGAACCTCTGGAAACACCATATATTTT,CASSYGRTSGNTIYF
.,TRBJ2-3,TRBD2,TRBV5-1,TGCGCCAGCAGCCCCCAAGCGGGAGGTTTGGGGTCTCTTGATACGCAGTATTTT,CASSPQAGGLGSLDTQYF
.,TRBJ2-1,TRBD1,TRBV28,TGTGCCAGCAGTTCGGACAGGAACAATGAGCAGTTCTTC,CASSSDRNNEQFF
.,TRBJ1-4,TRBD1,TRBV28,TGTGCCAGCAGTTCCGCCTCCCGGGACAGGGGAGAAAAACTGTTTTTT,CASSSASRDRGEKLFF
.,TRBJ2-5,TRBD2,TRBV4-2,TGTGCCAGCAGCCCAGGGACTAGCGGGAGAGCCCAGTACTTC,CASSPGTSGRAQYF
.,TRBJ2-6,.,TRBV5-1,TGCGCCAGCACCTTACAGCCGGGGCTCTCTGGGGCCAACGTCCTGACTTTC,CASTLQPGLSGANVLTF
.,TRBJ2-1,TRBD1,TRBV9,TGTGCCAGCAGCGCGGGACAGAAGTACAATGAGCAGTTCTTC,CASSAGQKYNEQFF
.,TRBJ2-7,TRBD2,TRBV7-9,TGTGCCAGCAGCTTAGCTATCAGACTAGCGGGAGGGGCCTACGAGCAGTACTTC,CASSLAIRLAGGAYEQYF
once,TRBJ2-6,TRBD1,TRBV19,TGTGCCAGTACCTACACGGCAGGGGGAGTGTCTGGGGCCAACGTCCTGACTTTC,CASTYTAGGVSGANVLTF
.,TRBJ1-6,TRBD1,TRBV30,TGTGCCTGGAGCGCCGGGACAGGGGATAATTCACCCCTCCACTTT,CAWSAGTGDNSPLHF
once,TRBJ2-1,TRBD1,TRBV28,TGTGCCAGCATCATAGGTCGTAGACAGGGGAATGGATACAATGAGCAGTTCTTC,CASIIGRRQGNGYNEQFF
once,TRBJ2-1,TRBD2,TRBV9,TGTGCCAGCAGCGTCACTAGCGGAAGCTCCTACAATGAGCAGTTCTTC,CASSVTSGSSYNEQFF
.,TRBJ2-1,TRBD2,TRBV6-5,TGTGCCAGCAGTTACTCGTGGACTAGCGGGGGGAATGAGCAGTTCTTC,CASSYSWTSGGNEQFF
.,TRBJ2-2,.,TRBV5-1,TGCGCCAGCAGCTTGAAAGATCGGGACAAGAACACCGGGGAGCTGTTTTTT,CASSLKDRDKNTGELFF
.,TRBJ1-5,.,TRBV5-1,TGCGCCAGCAGCCTTACAGGATCCGGAGGGGGCAATCAGCCCCAGCATTTT,CASSLTGSGGGNQPQHF
.,TRBJ2-7,.,TRBV2,TGTGCCAGCATGGTCGCTGGGGGCACGTACGAGCAGTACTTC,CASMVAGGTYEQYF
.,TRBJ2-7,.,TRBV6-5,TGTGCCAGCAGTTACTCAAGGGTACGGTCCTACGAGCAGTACTTC,CASSYSRVRSYEQYF
.,TRBJ2-2,TRBD2,TRBV5-6,TGTGCCAGCAGCTCTGCCGGGACTAGCGGGGGGCTTGGCACCGGGGAGCTGTTTTTT,CASSSAGTSGGLGTGELFF
.,TRBJ2-5,.,TRBV7-3,TGTGCCAGCAGCTTAGGTCGGGGCAGGGGTAAGTTGGAGACCCAGTACTTC,CASSLGRGRGKLETQYF
.,TRBJ1-2,.,TRBV15,TGTGCCACCAGCAGAGGACAGGATTCCTATGGCTACACCTTC,CATSRGQDSYGYTF
once,TRBJ2-7,.,TRBV27,TGTGCCAGCAGTTTATCCTCCTACGAGCAGTACTTC,CASSLSSYEQYF
once,TRBJ1-5,.,TRBV30,TGTGCCTGGAGGGGGAGTAGCAATCAGCCCCAGCATTTT,CAWRGSSNQPQHF
.,TRBJ1-2,.,TRBV6-6,TGTGCCAGCAGGACTCCGACAGGAACCTATGGCTACACCTTC,CASRTPTGTYGYTF
.,TRBJ1-5,.,TRBV19,TGTGCCAGTAGTATTAGGGGGGCTGGTGATCAGCCCCAGCATTTT,CASSIRGAGDQPQHF
.,TRBJ2-7,.,TRBV6-5,TGTGCCAGCAGTCGGCAGTTCGGGGAGCAGTACTTC,CASSRQFGEQYF
few,TRBJ1-1,TRBD1,TRBV6-6,TGTGCCAGCAGTTACAGACAGGGGAACACTGAAGCTTTCTTT,CASSYRQGNTEAFF
.,TRBJ1-4,.,TRBV18,TGTGCCAGCTCACCAGGGTGGGGTGAAAAACTGTTTTTT,CASSPGWGEKLFF
once,TRBJ2-7,.,TRBV5-6,TGTGCCAGCAGCTTCCTACAGGGCGAGCAGTACTTC,CASSFLQGEQYF
once,TRBJ2-1,.,TRBV9,TGTGCCAGCAGCTCAGGGTGGTCCAATGAGCAGTTCTTC,CASSSGWSNEQFF
few,TRBJ1-5,.,TRBV30,TGTGCCTGGAGTGGGACGGGAAATCAGCCCCAGCATTTT,CAWSGTGNQPQHF
.,TRBJ2-6,.,TRBV15,TGTGCCACCCAAGCCGGACTACCCTCATCTGGGGCCAACGTCCTGACTTTC,CATQAGLPSSGANVLTF
.,TRBJ2-5,TRBD1,TRBV7-2,TGTGCCAGCAGCAGGCGACGGGACAGGATACAAGAGACCCAGTACTTC,CASSRRRDRIQETQYF
.,TRBJ1-1,.,TRBV6-5,TGTGCCAGCAGTTACAAGAGGAACACTGAAGCTTTCTTT,CASSYKRNTEAFF
.,TRBJ2-1,TRBD1,TRBV19,TGTGCCAGTAGCCCAGTCGACAGGGTGGGGTCCTACAATGAGCAGTTCTTC,CASSPVDRVGSYNEQFF
.,TRBJ1-2,.,TRBV7-3,TGTGCCAGCAGCTTAAATGCCGTCGGCAGGGGTGGAGGCTACACCTTC,CASSLNAVGRGGGYTF
.,TRBJ2-2,.,TRBV6-1,TGTGCCAGCAGTGAAGACAGGGATGGCGGGGAGCTGTTTTTT,CASSEDRDGGELFF
.,TRBJ1-1,TRBD1,TRBV6-4,TGTGCCAGCAGCCGGGACAGGTCCTTTACTGAAGCTTTCTTT,CASSRDRSFTEAFF
.,TRBJ1-1,TRBD1,TRBV15,TGTGCCACCAGCAGTGGGGACAGTCATCTGAACACTGAAGCTTTCTTT,CATSSGDSHLNTEAFF
.,TRBJ2-3,.,TRBV7-2,TGTGCCAGCAGCTTAGGTACATCCACAGATACGCAGTATTTT,CASSLGTSTDTQYF
.,TRBJ2-6,TRBD2,TRBV18,TGTGCCAGCTCACCATTGGGGCTAGCGGGAGGGGCCAACGTCCTGACTTTC,CASSPLGLAGGANVLTF
.,TRBJ1-4,.,TRBV21-1,TGTGCCAGGAAAGTTACGGAAGGGAGTCATTATGAAAAACTGTTTTTT,CARKVTEGSHYEKLFF
.,TRBJ2-7,.,TRBV28,TGTGCCAGCACGGAGGGACGGATCTACTACGAGCAGTACTTC,CASTEGRIYYEQYF
.,TRBJ2-2,.,TRBV28,TGTGCCAGCAGTTCCCCCGGGACAGGGGGACTAGCGGGCACCGGGGAGCTGTTTTTT,CASSSPGTGGLAGTGELFF
.,TRBJ1-2,TRBD1,TRBV6-6,TGTGCCAGCAGGGGACAGGACTATGGCTACACCTTC,CASRGQDYGYTF
once,TRBJ1-2,.,TRBV5-4,TGTGCCAGCAGCTTGGACCAGGGGTTAAACTATGGCTACACCTTC,CASSLDQGLNYGYTF
.,TRBJ2-7,.,TRBV15,TGTGCCACCAGCAGAGAAGGAGGCAGAGCCTACGAGCAGTACTTC,CATSREGGRAYEQYF
.,TRBJ1-2,TRBD1,TRBV6-1,TGTGCCAGCAGACCAGGGGGCCCAACTAACTATGGCTACACCTTC,CASRPGGPTNYGYTF
.,TRBJ2-1,.,TRBV7-9,TGTGCCAGCAGCTTGACAAGCTCCTACAATGAGCAGTTCTTC,CASSLTSSYNEQFF
.,TRBJ1-1,.,TRBV6-4,TGTGCCAGCAGTGACAGGGGCAACACTGAAGCTTTCTTT,CASSDRGNTEAFF
.,TRBJ2-2,.,TRBV15,TGTGCCACCAGCAGGGGCCGAAGGGCGCGTGGCGGGGAGCTGTTTTTT,CATSRGRRARGGELFF
.,TRBJ1-2,.,TRBV6-5,TGTGCCAGCAGTTACGACGAAAACTATGGCTACACCTTC,CASSYDENYGYTF
.,TRBJ2-1,TRBD1,TRBV29-1,TGCAGCTATAACAGGGGGCATCATGAGCAGTTCTTC,CSYNRGHHEQFF